Below are 14 T cell receptor beta chains sequenced from a single sample in a study of T cell responses to AZD1222 COVID-19 vaccine. Using immunoSEQ multiplex PCR, the repertoire was profiled, and TCRdb retains in-frame clones only, with some absent. Among about 140,000 clones listed, just under 95% were seen once. Sequencing was performed on peripheral blood, taken after recovery from COVID-19. The receptor set was obtained from an adult who had recovered from COVID-19.

The chain is built from TRBV5-1 and TRBJ1-5; TRBD1 agrees at 9 bases. J gave up 3 bases and V 0 bases, and 4 bases lay outside the gene matches. Germline CDR1 reads SGHRS; CDR2 reads YFSETQ. CDR3 length: 16 residues. The CDR3 loop is CASSLAGTGHNQPQHF. CDR3 nucleotide sequence: TGCGCCAGCAGCTTGGCTGGGACAGGGCACAATCAGCCCCAGCATTTT. The full variable domain, in which reference TRBV5-1 and TRBJ1-5 provide the parts outside the CDR3, is KAGVTQTPRYLIKTRGQQVTLSCSPISGHRSVSWYQQTPGQGLQFLFEYFSETQRNKGNFPGRFSGRQFSNSRSEMNVSTLELGDSALYLCASSLAGTGHNQPQHFGDGTRLSIL.

The chain is built from TRBV28 and TRBJ2-1; unclear D gene. Trimming removed 6 bases from V and 4 bases from J, with 16 bases in between. This CDR3 spans 15 amino acids. Germline CDR1 MDHEN, CDR2 SYDVKM. The CDR3 region has the DNA TGTGCCAGCAGCCATACATGGGGTGCTTACAATGAGCAGTTCTTC. Translating it yields CASSHTWGAYNEQFF.

The chain couples TRBV9 to TRBJ2-5; the D is unclear. V lost 0 bases and J 2 bases, leaving 11 bases between the germline ends. This CDR3 spans 15 amino acids. Germline assignment: CDR1 SGDLS and CDR2 YYNGEE. In DNA form, the CDR3 reads TGTGCCAGCAGCGTAGGTACGATTTTACAAGAGACCCAGTACTTC. Translated, it gives CASSVGTILQETQYF.

This chain links TRBV4-1 with TRBJ2-1; a possible D gene is TRBD2 (5 bases). Between the trimmed V and J ends, which lost 1 base and 9 bases, there was a span of 19 bases. The length of the CDR3 is 16 residues. Germline CDR1 is MGHRA and CDR2 is YSYEKL. The CDR3 DNA follows: TGCGCCAGCAGCCAAGTTCGGGGTAAAGTTGGCCGTGAGCAGTTCTTC. It codes for CASSQVRGKVGREQFF.

The sample holds one count of this clone. This rearrangement joins TRBV7-9 to TRBJ2-7, with 9 bases fitting TRBD1. The CDR3 is 14 amino acids. Germline V gives CDR1 SEHNR, CDR2 FQNEAQ (reference sequence). J was trimmed by 6 bases and V by 2 bases; bases with no gene match: 5. The CDR3 is CASSLRTGESEQYF. The CDR3, as DNA: TGTGCCAGCAGCTTACGGACAGGGGAGAGCGAGCAGTACTTC.

This chain uses TRBV6-5 with TRBJ1-5; D gene uncertain. V was cut by 7 bases and J by 2 bases, with 9 bases left in between. The CDR3 runs to 13 residues. In germline, CDR1 is MNHEY, CDR2 SVGAGI. The chain's CDR3 is CASTPGGNQPQHF. The CDR3 region has the DNA TGTGCCAGCACCCCGGGCGGCAATCAGCCCCAGCATTTT.

The chain uses TRBV28 and TRBJ2-2, with TRBD2 as a possible D gene (6 bases). The germline V gene has CDR1 MDHEN and CDR2 SYDVKM. The CDR3 sequence is 16 residues long. V was trimmed by 1 base and J by 5 bases, leaving 14 bases between them. CDR3: CASSLSRGGPTGELFF. Written as DNA, the CDR3 is TGTGCCAGCAGTTTATCCCGGGGAGGACCTACCGGGGAGCTGTTTTTT.

The chain carries TRBV27 and TRBJ1-6; 7 bases fit TRBD1. The CDR3 has 20 amino acids. CDR1 MNHEY and CDR2 SMNVEV come from the germline V gene (reference sequence). With V trimmed by 6 bases and J by 8 bases, 25 bases remained unmatched. The CDR3 is CASRGIRDSSGRGYHSPLHF. In DNA, the CDR3 is TGTGCCAGCAGGGGGATCCGGGACAGTTCGGGGAGGGGATATCATTCACCCCTCCACTTT.

V and J are TRBV11-3 and TRBJ1-1; 10 bases map to TRBD1. Germline CDR1 and CDR2: SGHNT and YENEEA. Germline trimming cut 5 bases from V and 3 bases from J; bases unmatched to any gene: 3. This CDR3 is built from 14 residues. The CDR3 sequence: CASSRGTGDTEAFF. The CDR3 bases are TGTGCCAGCAGCCGGGGGACAGGGGACACTGAAGCTTTCTTT.

The chain combines TRBV5-1 with TRBJ2-3, with D unclear. The CDR3 covers 14 residues. The germline CDR1 and CDR2 sequences are SGHRS and YFSETQ. Trimming removed 0 bases from V and 2 bases from J, with 7 bases in between. For the CDR3, the DNA is TGCGCCAGCAGCTTGGAACAGTACACAGATACGCAGTATTTT. Encoded protein: CASSLEQYTDTQYF.

This chain joins TRBV4-1 and TRBJ1-6; D is perhaps TRBD1 (5 bases). Germline V CDR1 and CDR2: MGHRA, YSYEKL. V lost 0 bases and J lost 7, with 13 bases in between. The length of the CDR3 is 16 residues. This chain's CDR3 is CASSQELGVVNSPLHF. The DNA of the CDR3 is TGCGCCAGCAGCCAAGAGTTGGGGGTGGTGAATTCACCCCTCCACTTT.

The V call is TRBV6-5, the J call TRBJ2-5; 10 bases agree with TRBD2. The V gene end was trimmed by 10 bases and the J gene end by 2 bases; junction bases not matched to a gene: 10. The CDR3 has 15 residues. Germline-derived CDR1 and CDR2 are MNHEY and SVGAGI. The CDR3 reads CATRLTSGRQETQYF. CDR3 bases: TGTGCCACCAGGCTGACTAGCGGGCGGCAAGAGACCCAGTACTTC.

The chain employs TRBV7-8 and TRBJ1-1; a weak D match, TRBD1 (5 bases). CDR1 and CDR2 from the germline V gene are SGHVS and FQNEAQ. This CDR3 is built from 15 residues. V was trimmed by 5 bases and J by 6 bases, leaving 19 bases between them. The CDR3 nucleotides are TGTGCCAGCAGCCTCCGGCAGGGTAGATTTGCTGAAGCTTTCTTT. It yields the protein CASSLRQGRFAEAFF.

The count of this clone is one. The rearrangement joins TRBV15 to TRBJ1-2; TRBD1 is a possible D gene (5 bases). The V gene lost 1 base and the J gene lost 3 bases, with 9 bases spanning the gap. The length of the CDR3 is 14 residues. CDR1 is LNHNV, CDR2 YYDKDF, per germline (reference sequence). The CDR3 reads CATSRGQRDYGYTF. The CDR3 DNA reads as TGTGCCACCAGCAGAGGACAGCGAGACTATGGCTACACCTTC. Supplemented by reference TRBV15 and TRBJ1-2, the full variable domain reads DAMVIQNPRYQVTQFGKPVTLSCSQTLNHNVMYWYQQKSSQAPKLLFHYYDKDFNNEADTPDNFQSRRPNTSFCFLDIRSPGLGDTAMYLCATSRGQRDYGYTFGSGTRLTVV.